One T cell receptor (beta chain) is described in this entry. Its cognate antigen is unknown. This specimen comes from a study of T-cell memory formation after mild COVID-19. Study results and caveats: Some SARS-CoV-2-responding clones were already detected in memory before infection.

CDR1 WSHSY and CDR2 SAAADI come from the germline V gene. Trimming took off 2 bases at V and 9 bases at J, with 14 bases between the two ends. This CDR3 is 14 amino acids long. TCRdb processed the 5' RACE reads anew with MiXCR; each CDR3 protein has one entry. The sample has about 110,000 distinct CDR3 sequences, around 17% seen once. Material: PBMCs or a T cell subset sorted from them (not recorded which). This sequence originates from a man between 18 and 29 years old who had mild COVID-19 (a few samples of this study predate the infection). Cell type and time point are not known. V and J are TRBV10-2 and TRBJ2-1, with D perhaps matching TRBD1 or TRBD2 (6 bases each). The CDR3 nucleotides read TGCGCCAGCAGTGAGCAGGGGCGGGGAATTGAGCAGTTCTTC. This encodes CASSEQGRGIEQFF.